Listed below are T cell receptor beta chains from one sample, sequenced in a study of T cell repertoires in cytomegalovirus infection. No antigen has been identified for these receptors. TCRdb itself ran the reads through MiXCR, one entry per CDR3 protein. Among some 920,000 distinct CDR3 sequences, roughly 31% were seen once, and the ten largest hold about an eighth. The sequences come from cultured CD8+ T cells from PBMCs, collected from culture after CMV antigen stimulation. The receptors were sampled from a human donor in good health (CMV status not recorded). Some clones in this sample may be carry-over from other donors' samples. CDR3s leave out the opening cysteine and the closing phenylalanine or tryptophan. Each record gives: CDR3 length, J gene, V gene, CDR3 protein.

13 | TRBJ2-3 | TRBV27 | ASSRLPGGLDTQY
13 | TRBJ1-4 | TRBV15 | ATSTRRTTNEKLF
13 | TRBJ2-2 | TRBV7-4 | ASSQGRGHTGELF
16 | TRBJ2-1 | TRBV29-1 | SVEDRAKSPESYNEQF
11 | TRBJ1-1 | TRBV4-3 | ASSKFSGDEAF
14 | TRBJ2-6 | TRBV7-9 | ASSHPQSSGANVLT
13 | TRBJ2-7 | TRBV11-3 | ASSSPAGFRDEQY
13 | TRBJ1-4 | TRBV6-1 | ASSAPGGLNEKLF
14 | TRBJ1-2 | TRBV12-3/TRBV12-4 | ASSLPRGDRGYGYT
16 | TRBJ1-1 | TRBV5-5 | ASSSAGPGGLINTEAF
11 | TRBJ2-7 | TRBV7-9 | ASSSPFNYEQY
9 | TRBJ1-1 | TRBV27 | ATRRNTEAF
11 | TRBJ1-1 | TRBV6-1 | ASSDGGNTEAF
10 | TRBJ1-1 | TRBV10-3 | AIKVGGGEAF
14 | TRBJ1-6 | TRBV15 | ATSRSRDRQNSPLH
12 | TRBJ2-1 | TRBV7-2 | ASSYGQRWDEQF
13 | TRBJ1-2 | TRBV12-3/TRBV12-4 | ASSLGQGVYYGYT
13 | TRBJ1-1 | TRBV19 | ASSPWQGMNTEAF
15 | TRBJ2-7 | TRBV15 | ATSRSGPGSAYYEQY
12 | TRBJ2-2 | TRBV14 | ASSQDLGDGELF
12 | TRBJ1-1 | TRBV4-3 | ASSPPNGRTEAF
15 | TRBJ2-7 | TRBV7-8 | ASSLAIAGASSYEQY
11 | TRBJ1-5 | TRBV27 | ASSSGSIQPQH
14 | TRBJ1-6 | TRBV20-1 | SARGLDEGFNSPLH
12 | TRBJ2-1 | TRBV19 | ASSIASTYNEQF
12 | TRBJ2-7 | TRBV6-1 | ASSEKQVRYEQY
14 | TRBJ2-1 | TRBV7-8 | ASSLPFGTSLDEQF
14 | TRBJ2-7 | TRBV7-9 | ASSLGPPRQTYEQY
14 | TRBJ2-1 | TRBV19 | ASSIDGSGGFNEQF
12 | TRBJ2-5 | TRBV7-9 | ASSLSSGRETQY
16 | TRBJ2-6 | TRBV24-1 | ATSDGDRVLAEANVLT
13 | TRBJ2-5 | TRBV29-1 | SGGSTGTYQETQY
9 | TRBJ2-2 | TRBV27 | ASTIAGELF
15 | TRBJ1-4 | TRBV12-3/TRBV12-4 | ASSRPRRQGSNEKLF
11 | TRBJ2-1 | TRBV6-1 | ASSSGTGYEQF
12 | TRBJ2-1 | TRBV7-9 | ASDSGGVFNEQF
10 | TRBJ2-7 | TRBV7-9 | ASSLEWDEQY
11 | TRBJ2-3 | TRBV5-5 | ANNQPGTDTQY
11 | TRBJ1-3 | TRBV6-5 | ASSYGSGNTIY
13 | TRBJ1-1 | TRBV5-1 | ASARSQEPRTEAF